The rows below give T cell receptor beta chains drawn from one sample of a study of T-cell memory formation after mild COVID-19. Each CDR3 protein gets one entry after TCRdb re-called the 5' RACE reads with MiXCR. The table lists about 320,000 distinct CDR3 sequences, roughly an eighth of them singletons, with under 25% in the top ten. The specimen sequenced was PBMCs or a T cell subset sorted from them (not recorded which). These receptors originate from a young man who had mild COVID-19 (a few samples of this study predate the infection). Cell type and time point are not known. Both conserved end residues are part of each CDR3. A D gene is named only where the DNA matches it firmly. Clone sizes are given selectively: once, few, many, or a class where the clone is expanded.

V gene,clone size,J gene,D gene,CDR3 protein,CDR3 DNA
TRBV7-7,NA,TRBJ2-5,TRBD2,CASSVRLAEETQYF,TGTGCTAGCAGCGTTCGACTAGCGGAAGAGACCCAGTACTTC
TRBV4-2,NA,TRBJ2-7,NA,CASSQESGSYTYEQYF,TGTGCCAGCAGCCAAGAGTCGGGGAGTTATACCTACGAGCAGTACTTC
TRBV29-1,few,TRBJ2-5,TRBD2,CSWGGRASGLDETQYF,TGCAGCTGGGGAGGGCGGGCTAGCGGGCTTGATGAGACCCAGTACTTC
TRBV18,many,TRBJ2-3,NA,CASVWPEGDTQYF,TGTGCCAGCGTCTGGCCCGAGGGGGATACGCAGTATTTT
TRBV28,NA,TRBJ1-4,NA,CASSLRSLSTNEKLFF,TGTGCCAGCAGTTTAAGGAGTTTATCGACTAATGAAAAACTGTTTTTT
TRBV12-3/TRBV12-4,many,TRBJ2-5,NA,CASSLQRETQYF,TGTGCCAGCAGTTTACAGCGGGAGACCCAGTACTTC
TRBV5-1,few,TRBJ2-1,NA,CASSLLAGAAYNEQFF,TGCGCCAGCAGCTTGCTCGCGGGTGCGGCCTACAATGAGCAGTTCTTC
TRBV12-3/TRBV12-4,few,TRBJ1-1,NA,CASSFAGGTEAFF,TGTGCCAGCAGTTTCGCGGGTGGCACTGAAGCTTTCTTT
TRBV5-1,many,TRBJ2-5,NA,CASSSLIPVIQETQYF,TGCGCCAGCAGCTCCCTAATCCCCGTGATCCAAGAGACCCAGTACTTC
TRBV7-2,few,TRBJ2-4,TRBD1,CASSQRDRDYIQYF,TGTGCCAGCAGCCAGCGGGACAGGGATTACATTCAGTACTTC
TRBV4-1,few,TRBJ2-2,TRBD2,CASSRLAGGTTGELFF,TGCGCCAGCAGCAGACTAGCGGGGGGGACAACCGGGGAGCTGTTTTTT
TRBV5-5,NA,TRBJ2-7,TRBD1,CASSPPTGDSYEQYF,TGTGCCAGCAGCCCACCGACAGGGGATTCCTACGAGCAGTACTTC
TRBV18,NA,TRBJ2-5,NA,CASSPTSTSQETQYF,TGTGCCAGCTCACCCACCTCGACTAGCCAAGAGACCCAGTACTTC
TRBV19,few,TRBJ1-3,NA,CASLPGRSGNTIYF,TGTGCCAGTCTCCCGGGGCGCTCTGGAAACACCATATATTTT
TRBV7-2,NA,TRBJ1-5,NA,CASSHYRTDQPQHF,TGTGCCAGCAGCCATTATAGGACAGATCAGCCCCAGCATTTT
TRBV4-3,few,TRBJ2-5,NA,CASSHDGRVETQYF,TGCGCCAGCAGCCACGATGGCAGGGTAGAGACCCAGTACTTC
TRBV12-3/TRBV12-4,few,TRBJ2-5,NA,CASSWSVAPGETQYF,TGTGCCAGCAGTTGGTCAGTAGCCCCCGGAGAGACCCAGTACTTC
TRBV6-6,few,TRBJ2-2,NA,CAATAVLAGELFF,TGTGCCGCGACAGCTGTCCTCGCCGGGGAGCTGTTTTTT
TRBV20-1,few,TRBJ2-7,NA,CSARQANEQYF,TGCAGTGCGAGACAGGCCAACGAGCAGTACTTC
TRBV25-1,few,TRBJ2-2,NA,CASTPGGGELFF,TGTGCCAGCACCCCGGGCGGTGGGGAGCTGTTTTTT
TRBV6-4,few,TRBJ2-2,NA,CASSSGPGAGGELFF,TGTGCCAGCAGTTCCGGACCGGGAGCAGGCGGGGAGCTGTTTTTT
TRBV3-1,few,TRBJ2-5,TRBD1,CASSHRTGGGETQYF,TGTGCCAGCAGCCATCGGACAGGGGGCGGAGAGACCCAGTACTTC
TRBV5-4,few,TRBJ2-2,NA,CASSPAGWSVTGELFF,TGTGCCAGCAGCCCCGCGGGGTGGTCGGTTACCGGGGAGCTGTTTTTT
TRBV29-1,NA,TRBJ2-5,TRBD1,CSVEDLGDSQETQYF,TGCAGCGTTGAAGATCTTGGGGACAGCCAAGAGACCCAGTACTTC
TRBV7-6,few,TRBJ2-1,NA,CASTLGGVKYNEQFF,TGTGCCAGCACCTTGGGCGGGGTTAAGTACAATGAGCAGTTCTTC
TRBV2,NA,TRBJ2-7,NA,CASREPVSYEQYF,TGTGCCAGCAGGGAGCCGGTATCCTACGAGCAGTACTTC
TRBV4-3,NA,TRBJ2-2,TRBD1,CASSEPGQSFGELFF,TGCGCCAGCAGCGAGCCGGGACAGTCTTTCGGGGAGCTGTTTTTT
TRBV10-1,few,TRBJ2-2,NA,CASSERVAGELFF,TGCGCCAGCAGTGAGCGGGTAGCCGGGGAGCTGTTTTTT
TRBV23-1,many,TRBJ2-5,TRBD1,CASKEPGQARETQYF,TGCGCCAGCAAAGAACCCGGACAGGCGAGGGAGACCCAGTACTTC
TRBV7-2,many,TRBJ2-3,NA,CASSLVVGTDTQYF,TGTGCCAGCAGCTTAGTGGTGGGGACAGATACGCAGTATTTT
TRBV20-1,NA,TRBJ1-1,NA,CSAWEQTNTEAFF,TGCAGTGCCTGGGAACAGACAAACACTGAAGCTTTCTTT
TRBV7-3,many,TRBJ2-7,TRBD1,CASSLVTGQGYEQYF,TGTGCCAGCAGCTTAGTGACGGGACAGGGGTACGAGCAGTACTTC
TRBV5-6,few,TRBJ1-1,NA,CASSLGQTEAFF,TGTGCCAGCAGCTTAGGACAGACTGAAGCTTTCTTT
TRBV7-2,NA,TRBJ1-2,NA,CASSSQGTGGYGYTF,TGTGCCAGCAGTTCCCAGGGAACTGGGGGCTATGGCTACACCTTC
TRBV4-1,NA,TRBJ2-3,NA,CASSRQEGSTDTQYF,TGCGCCAGCAGCCGACAGGAGGGGAGCACAGATACGCAGTATTTT
TRBV28,few,TRBJ1-2,NA,CASRIGTSGYTF,TGTGCCAGCAGGATCGGGACATCTGGCTACACCTTC
TRBV6-6,few,TRBJ2-5,TRBD2,CASSYSRTSGVVGGETQYF,TGTGCCAGCAGTTACTCGAGGACTAGCGGGGTTGTCGGAGGAGAGACCCAGTACTTC
TRBV12-3/TRBV12-4,many,TRBJ2-1,NA,CASSLVQGSSYNEQFF,TGTGCCAGCAGTTTAGTACAGGGAAGCTCCTACAATGAGCAGTTCTTC
TRBV5-1,many,TRBJ2-1,TRBD2,CASSFSGSSYNEQFF,TGCGCCAGCAGCTTTAGCGGGAGCTCCTACAATGAGCAGTTCTTC
TRBV6-5,NA,TRBJ2-3,TRBD2,CASSKGLAGSTDTQYF,TGTGCCAGCAGTAAGGGACTAGCGGGGAGCACAGATACGCAGTATTTT
TRBV7-2,NA,TRBJ2-6,NA,CASTTRGRALNTGGANVLTF,TGTGCCAGCACCACTCGGGGGCGGGCCCTCAATACTGGGGGGGCCAACGTCCTGACTTTC
TRBV15,NA,TRBJ1-3,NA,CATSSGATGNTIYF,TGTGCCACCAGCAGCGGGGCGACAGGAAACACCATATATTTT
TRBV20-1,few,TRBJ2-1,NA,CSARNRFNEQFF,TGCAGTGCTAGAAACAGGTTCAATGAGCAGTTCTTC
TRBV4-2,NA,TRBJ1-1,TRBD1,CASSRGTGPGTEAFF,TGTGCCAGCAGCCGAGGGACAGGGCCGGGCACTGAAGCTTTCTTT
TRBV11-1,NA,TRBJ2-1,NA,CASSLAIRRTLEIAGEQFF,TGTGCCAGCAGCTTAGCGATTCGGCGGACGCTAGAAATAGCTGGGGAGCAGTTCTTC
TRBV5-1,NA,TRBJ1-3,NA,CASSWDTGNTIYF,TGCGCCAGCAGCTGGGACACTGGAAACACCATATATTTT
TRBV7-2,NA,TRBJ2-3,TRBD2,CASSSRTSGGVDTQYF,TGTGCCAGCAGCTCACGGACTAGCGGGGGGGTAGATACGCAGTATTTT
TRBV6-5,NA,TRBJ2-5,NA,CASSYSYPLSPVPQETQYF,TGTGCCAGCAGTTACTCTTACCCATTGAGTCCGGTACCACAAGAGACCCAGTACTTC
TRBV11-1,few,TRBJ2-3,TRBD2,CASSGRTSGGTTGTQYF,TGTGCCAGCAGCGGCCGGACTAGCGGGGGGACCACGGGTACGCAGTATTTT
TRBV3-1,few,TRBJ2-1,TRBD1,CASSAGVDREYEQFF,TGTGCCAGCAGCGCCGGCGTGGACAGGGAGTATGAGCAGTTCTTC
TRBV12-3/TRBV12-4,many,TRBJ1-1,NA,CASSLIEVLGTEAFF,TGTGCCAGCAGTTTGATCGAGGTACTTGGGACTGAAGCTTTCTTT
TRBV7-2,NA,TRBJ1-5,TRBD1,CASSPWAQGARQPQHF,TGTGCCAGCAGCCCTTGGGCGCAGGGGGCAAGACAGCCCCAGCATTTT
TRBV6-1,NA,TRBJ1-2,NA,CASSEFGRGKGYTF,TGTGCCAGCAGTGAATTCGGCAGGGGAAAGGGCTACACCTTC
TRBV6-2/TRBV6-3,NA,TRBJ1-5,NA,CASSLERALNQPQHF,TGTGCCAGCAGTTTGGAGAGGGCCCTCAATCAGCCCCAGCATTTT
TRBV20-1,NA,TRBJ2-3,TRBD2,CSARDPQRGGTDTQYF,TGCAGTGCTAGAGATCCCCAGCGGGGGGGCACAGATACGCAGTATTTT
TRBV5-1,NA,TRBJ2-5,TRBD1,CASNRDRGGQETQYF,TGCGCCAGCAATCGGGACAGGGGAGGCCAAGAGACCCAGTACTTC
TRBV7-2,few,TRBJ2-5,NA,CASSPTGRGGETQYF,TGTGCCAGCAGCCCGACAGGGCGCGGGGGGGAGACCCAGTACTTC
TRBV12-3/TRBV12-4,few,TRBJ2-1,NA,CASSFWGNEQFF,TGTGCCAGCAGTTTTTGGGGCAATGAGCAGTTCTTC
TRBV12-3/TRBV12-4,NA,TRBJ1-5,NA,CATRYGVNQPQHF,TGTGCCACCCGGTACGGAGTTAATCAGCCCCAGCATTTT
TRBV10-2,NA,TRBJ2-3,TRBD1,CASRGDRGSFRNTDTQYF,TGCGCCAGCAGGGGGGACAGGGGGAGTTTCAGAAACACAGATACGCAGTATTTT